This T cell receptor beta chain derives from a study of blood T cells in healthy people across ages. Sample-barcoded 5' priming and a J-beta primer mix drove a second PCR of roughly 6 to 12 cycles. One entry per CDR3 protein results from TCRdb running MiXCR on the 5' RACE reads. The sample consists of about 2 million distinct CDR3 sequences, 49% of them appearing once. To note about this clonotype: Compared with germline, one end of the junction differs, possibly owing to a read error.

Germline loops: CDR1 MNHNS, CDR2 SASEGT. The CDR3 is 17 residues long. The V gene is TRBV6-1, the J gene TRBJ2-5, with 8 bases fitting TRBD2. What was sequenced was blood. The TCR sequence derives from a woman aged 40-49 years in good health. CDR3 in amino acids: CASSEIPTWGTRKTQYF. The CDR3 bases are TGTGCCAGCAGTGAAATTCCAACTTGGGGGACTAGAAAGACTCAGTACTTC.